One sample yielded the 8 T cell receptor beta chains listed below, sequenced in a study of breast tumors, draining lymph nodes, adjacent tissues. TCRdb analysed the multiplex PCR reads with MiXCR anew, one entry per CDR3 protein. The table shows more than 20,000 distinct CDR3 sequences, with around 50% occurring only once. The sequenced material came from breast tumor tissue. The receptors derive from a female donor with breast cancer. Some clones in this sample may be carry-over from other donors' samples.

The CDR3 sequence: CASRNAGQNEQFF. CDR3 nucleotide sequence: TGTGCCAGCAGAAATGCGGGTCAGAATGAGCAGTTCTTC. The chain carries TRBV5-6 and TRBJ2-1; D is perhaps TRBD2 (5 bases). The CDR3 is 13 amino acids. Germline V CDR1 and CDR2: SGHDT, YYEEEE. V was cut by 5 bases and J by 7 bases, with 13 bases left in between.

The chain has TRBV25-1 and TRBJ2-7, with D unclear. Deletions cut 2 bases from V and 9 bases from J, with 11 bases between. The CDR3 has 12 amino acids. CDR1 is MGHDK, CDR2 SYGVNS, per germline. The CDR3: CASSEEGRGQYF. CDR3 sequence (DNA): TGTGCCAGCAGTGAAGAAGGACGCGGGCAGTACTTC.

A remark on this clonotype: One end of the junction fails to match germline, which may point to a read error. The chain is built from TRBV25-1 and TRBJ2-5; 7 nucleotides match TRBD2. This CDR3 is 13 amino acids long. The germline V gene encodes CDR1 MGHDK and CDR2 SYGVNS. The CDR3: CASSEGREDTQYF. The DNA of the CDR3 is TGTGCCAGCAGTGAGGGGAGGGAAGACACCCAGTACTTC. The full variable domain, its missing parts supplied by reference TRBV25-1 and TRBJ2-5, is EADIYQTPRYLVIGTGKKITLECSQTMGHDKMYWYQQDPGMELHLIHYSYGVNSTEKGDLSSESTVSRIRTEHFPLTLESARPSHTSQYLCASSEGREDTQYFGPGTRLLVL.

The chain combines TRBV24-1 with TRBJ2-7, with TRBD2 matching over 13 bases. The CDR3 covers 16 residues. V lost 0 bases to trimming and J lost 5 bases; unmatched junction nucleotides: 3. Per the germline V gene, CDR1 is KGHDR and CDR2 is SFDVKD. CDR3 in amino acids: CATSDLGTSGDDEQYF. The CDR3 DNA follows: TGTGCCACCAGTGATTTGGGGACTAGCGGGGACGACGAGCAGTACTTC.

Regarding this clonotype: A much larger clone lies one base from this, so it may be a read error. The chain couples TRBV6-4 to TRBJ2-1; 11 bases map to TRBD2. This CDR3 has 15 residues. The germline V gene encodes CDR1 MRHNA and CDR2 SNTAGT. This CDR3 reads CASSRGTSGYSEQFF. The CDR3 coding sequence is TGTGCCAGCAGTCGCGGGACTAGCGGCTACAGTGAGCAGTTCTTC.

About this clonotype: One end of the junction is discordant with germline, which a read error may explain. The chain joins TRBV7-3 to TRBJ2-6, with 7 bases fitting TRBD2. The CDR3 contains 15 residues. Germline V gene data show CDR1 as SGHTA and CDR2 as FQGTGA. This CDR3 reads CASSWGGFGANVLPF. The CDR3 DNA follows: TGTGCCAGCAGCTGGGGGGGTTTTGGGGCCAACGTCCTGCCTTTC. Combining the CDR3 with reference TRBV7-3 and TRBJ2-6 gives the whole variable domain GAGVSQTPSNKVTEKGKYVELRCDPISGHTALYWYRQSLGQGPEFLIYFQGTGAADDSGLPNDRFFAVRPEGSVSTLKIQRTERGDSAVYLCASSWGGFGANVLPFGAGSRLTVL.

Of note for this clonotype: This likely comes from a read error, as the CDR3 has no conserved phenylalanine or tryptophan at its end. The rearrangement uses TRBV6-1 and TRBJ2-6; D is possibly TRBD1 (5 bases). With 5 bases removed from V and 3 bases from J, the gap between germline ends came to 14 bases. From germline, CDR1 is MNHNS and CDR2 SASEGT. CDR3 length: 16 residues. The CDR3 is CASSQLQGGGANVLTS. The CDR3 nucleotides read TGTGCCAGCAGTCAATTGCAGGGCGGTGGGGCCAACGTCCTGACTTCC.

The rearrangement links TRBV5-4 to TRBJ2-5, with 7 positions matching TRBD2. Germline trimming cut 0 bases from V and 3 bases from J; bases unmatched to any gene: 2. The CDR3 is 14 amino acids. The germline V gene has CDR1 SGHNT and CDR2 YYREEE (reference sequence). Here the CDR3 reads CASSLDSGKETQYF. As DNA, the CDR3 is TGTGCCAGCAGCTTGGACAGCGGGAAAGAGACCCAGTACTTC.